This TCR beta chain came from a study of T cells in Graves' hyperthyroidism and ophthalmopathy. The CDR3 runs 17 residues. In germline, CDR1 is PRHDT, CDR2 FYEKMQ (reference sequence). Trimming left V 0 bases short and J 0 bases short, with 11 bases between. This clonotype was counted many times. TCR beta CDR3 regions were amplified from RNA transcripts. Using the HTBI primer set, a first-round RT-PCR was run on the TCR CDR3. TCRdb reanalysed the multiplex PCR reads using MiXCR and keeps one entry per CDR3 protein. The sample comprises about 420,000 distinct CDR3 sequences, less than 20% of which are singletons, and 7.5% to 8% rests with the top ten.

This receptor was identified in a woman aged 18-30 years with Graves' hyperthyroidism. The genes are TRBV13 and TRBJ1-4, with no clear D. Sequenced sample: blood. CDR3 sequence (DNA): TGTGCCAGCAGCTTAGGCCCAACCGGACCAACTAATGAAAAACTGTTTTTT. It is translated as CASSLGPTGPTNEKLFF.